The 8 T cell receptor beta chains reported below all come from one sample, sequenced in a study of cytomegalovirus exposure and HLA in healthy donors. The PCR used 60 Vbeta and 13 Jbeta primers. The assay was immunoSEQ multiplex PCR, and TCRdb's table has in-frame clones only and misses some. Of about 64,000 clones detected, less than 90% appear once; the ten largest clones hold approximately 11%. The sequencing sample was made of PBMCs. The receptor source for this set is a female donor in good health and CMV-seronegative.

This clone was detected only once. The CDR3 DNA reads as TGTGCCAGCAGTAGTATTACGGGGAACACTGAAGCTTTCTTT. This codes for CASSSITGNTEAFF. The rearrangement links TRBV6-1 to TRBJ1-1; D is uncertain. The V end was cut by 5 bases, the J end by 1 base, with 11 bases between. Germline values: CDR1 MNHNS, CDR2 SASEGT. This CDR3 spans 14 amino acids.

The genes are TRBV30 and TRBJ1-1; TRBD1 matches at 8 bases. With 1 base clipped from V and 5 bases from J, the junction kept 3 bases outside the gene matches. From germline, CDR1 is GTSNPN and CDR2 SVGIG (reference sequence). CDR3 length equals 13 residues. This chain's CDR3 is CAWSGTGRTEAFF. DNA for the CDR3: TGTGCCTGGAGTGGGACAGGGCGGACTGAAGCTTTCTTT.

The chain is built from TRBV27 and TRBJ1-5; TRBD1 is a possible D gene (6 bases). This CDR3 contains 13 residues. Deletions cut 6 bases from V and 9 bases from J, with 15 bases between. CDR1 is MNHEY, CDR2 SMNVEV, per germline (reference sequence). For the CDR3, the DNA is TGTGCCAGCAGACCCAGGGGCCGAGTGCCCCAGCATTTT. Protein product: CASRPRGRVPQHF.

V and J are TRBV19 and TRBJ2-1; possibly TRBD2 for D (6 bases). Per germline, CDR1 LNHDA and CDR2 SQIVND (reference sequence). The CDR3 is 13 residues long. The germline V and J ends were trimmed by 8 bases and 4 bases, with 12 bases remaining between them. For the CDR3, the DNA is TGTGCCAGTCGGGAGACACCTTACAATGAGCAGTTCTTC. Its translation: CASRETPYNEQFF. Variable domain in full (rest from reference TRBV19 and TRBJ2-1): DGGITQSPKYLFRKEGQNVTLSCEQNLNHDAMYWYRQDPGQGLRLIYYSQIVNDFQKGDIAEGYSVSREKKESFPLTVTSAQKNPTAFYLCASRETPYNEQFFGPGTRLTVL.

The chain couples TRBV27 to TRBJ1-4; tentative D call: TRBD1 (6 bases). With 8 bases removed from V and 8 bases from J, the gap between germline ends came to 24 bases. The length of the CDR3 is 16 residues. Per the germline V gene, CDR1 is MNHEY and CDR2 is SMNVEV (reference sequence). The CDR3 spells CASLAEATGEDEKLFF. The CDR3 DNA reads TGTGCCAGCCTAGCAGAGGCGACAGGAGAAGACGAAAAACTGTTTTTT. The entire variable domain, with the rest obtained from reference TRBV27 and TRBJ1-4, is as follows: EAQVTQNPRYLITVTGKKLTVTCSQNMNHEYMSWYRQDPGLGLRQIYYSMNVEVTDKGDVPEGYKVSRKEKRNFPLILESPSPNQTSLYFCASLAEATGEDEKLFFGSGTQLSVL.

V is TRBV4-1 and J is TRBJ1-2; perhaps TRBD1 as D (5 bases). This CDR3 has 14 amino acids. Germline V gene sequence: CDR1 MGHRA, CDR2 YSYEKL. The V end was cut by 2 bases, the J end by 2 bases, with 9 bases between. The CDR3 region is CASSQQQENYGYTF. CDR3 coding DNA: TGCGCCAGCAGCCAACAACAGGAGAACTATGGCTACACCTTC.

This rearrangement joins TRBV15 to TRBJ1-2; 7 nucleotides match TRBD1. There are 15 residues in the CDR3. The junction had 9 bases not matched to a gene; V was cut back by 0 bases and J by 8 bases. Per germline, CDR1 LNHNV and CDR2 YYDKDF (reference sequence). CDR3 DNA: TGTGCCACCAGCAGAGACACGACAGGGTCGGGCGGCTACACCTTC. It specifies CATSRDTTGSGGYTF.

The chain employs TRBV27 and TRBJ2-3; the match to TRBD2 covers 7 bases. The CDR3 has 14 amino acids. Germline trimming cut 8 bases from V and 2 bases from J; bases unmatched to any gene: 7. In germline, CDR1 is MNHEY, CDR2 SMNVEV (reference sequence). CDR3 loop: CASLGLDPTDTQYF. CDR3 nucleotide sequence: TGTGCCAGCTTAGGACTAGACCCCACAGATACGCAGTATTTT.